The 11 T cell receptor beta chains below were found in one sample sequenced in a study of OX40 agonist ivuxolimab in advanced cancers. Produced via immunoSEQ multiplex PCR; TCRdb's table is partial and in-frame only. The data contain approximately 52,000 clones, 70% to 90% of them singletons. The sequencing used CD4+ or CD8+ T cells sorted from blood, collected in a trial of the OX40 agonist ivuxolimab. All receptors derive from an adult with an advanced solid tumor such as melanoma, head and neck, liver or kidney cancer.

The J gene is TRBJ1-1, the V gene TRBV10-2; D gene unclear. The length of the CDR3 is 14 residues. Germline V gene data show CDR1 as WSHSY and CDR2 as SAAADI. V was shortened by 2 bases and J by 0 bases, with 7 bases between the two germline ends. The CDR3 loop reads CASSEAGLNTEAFF. The CDR3, as DNA: TGCGCCAGCAGTGAGGCGGGCTTGAACACTGAAGCTTTCTTT.

The chain carries TRBV7-9 and TRBJ2-1, with D tentatively TRBD2 (6 bases). Per the germline V gene, CDR1 is SEHNR and CDR2 is FQNEAQ (reference sequence). The V gene lost 1 base and the J gene lost 3 bases, with 16 bases spanning the gap. CDR3 size: 17 residues. Here the CDR3 DNA reads TGTGCCAGCAGCTTAGTTAGCCCGGGACTTTACTACAATGAGCAGTTCTTC. Translating gives CASSLVSPGLYYNEQFF.

The chain combines TRBV27 with TRBJ2-7; tentatively, D is TRBD1 (6 bases). Germline CDR1 is MNHEY and CDR2 is SMNVEV (reference sequence). Deletions cut 5 bases from V and 7 bases from J, with 21 bases between. This CDR3 contains 15 residues. CDR3 region: CASSAGTSWAGEQYF. CDR3 coding DNA: TGTGCCAGCAGTGCTGGGACAAGTTGGGCGGGTGAGCAGTACTTC.

This clone was found once. The chain recombines TRBV6-6 with TRBJ1-1; no firm D call. The length of the CDR3 is 14 residues. The ends were cut back, 2 bases at V and 5 bases at J, with 12 bases in the middle. The germline CDR1 and CDR2 sequences are MNHNY and SVGAGI (reference sequence). The CDR3 region is CASSYGYEGTEAFF. CDR3 bases: TGTGCCAGCAGTTACGGCTATGAGGGTACTGAAGCTTTCTTT.

CDR3 nucleotides: TGTGCCAGCAGCTGGGGACACAGAAGACCCAATGAGCAGTTCTTC. Amino acid sequence: CASSWGHRRPNEQFF. The rearrangement links TRBV5-4 to TRBJ2-1; D may be TRBD1 (6 bases). Trimming shortened V by 3 bases and J by 6 bases, and 16 bases separated the two germline ends. The CDR3 covers 15 residues. CDR1 is SGHNT, CDR2 YYREEE, per germline (reference sequence).

J is TRBJ1-1 and V is TRBV6-5, with 7 bases aligning to TRBD1. The germline CDR1 and CDR2 sequences are MNHEY and SVGAGI. V lost 6 bases to trimming and J lost 0 bases; unmatched junction nucleotides: 4. The CDR3 consists of 14 residues. The CDR3, as DNA: TGTGCCAGCAGGGGGACAGTCATGAACACTGAAGCTTTCTTT. Encoded protein: CASRGTVMNTEAFF.

This sequence joins TRBV27 and TRBJ1-4; D unclear. The CDR3 totals 11 residues. V lost 2 bases and J 8 bases, leaving 3 bases between the germline ends. The germline CDR1 and CDR2 sequences are MNHEY and SMNVEV (reference sequence). The CDR3 protein is CASSLGEKLFF. The CDR3 DNA reads as TGTGCCAGCAGTTTAGGGGAAAAACTGTTTTTT.

The chain couples TRBV27 to TRBJ1-1; 9 positions agree with TRBD1. CDR3 length equals 13 residues. Germline CDR1 reads MNHEY; CDR2 reads SMNVEV (reference sequence). After removal of 5 bases from V and 10 bases from J, the junction contained 8 bases not matched to a gene. CDR3 coding DNA: TGTGCCAGCAGTACAAACCCGGGACAGGGAGCTTTCTTT. It specifies CASSTNPGQGAFF.

A single count supports this clone. This chain uses TRBV6-4 with TRBJ1-1; no clear D. Germline CDR1 MRHNA, CDR2 SNTAGT. The CDR3 covers 13 residues. The ends were cut back, 5 bases at V and 2 bases at J, with 9 bases in the middle. CDR3 coding DNA: TGTGCCAGCAGTTCTCATGCTAACACTGAAGCTTTCTTT. It yields the protein CASSSHANTEAFF.

The chain carries TRBV10-3 and TRBJ2-5; weak D call: TRBD2 (7 bases). CDR3 length equals 18 residues. Looked up from germline, CDR1 is ENHRY and CDR2 is SYGVKD. Trimming pared 0 bases from V and 5 bases from J, leaving 22 bases between. The CDR3 here is CAISESIGLVGAAETQYF. The CDR3 nucleotides are TGTGCCATCAGTGAGTCGATAGGACTAGTGGGGGCCGCGGAGACCCAGTACTTC.

J is TRBJ1-1 and V is TRBV13, with unresolved D. V was trimmed by 0 bases and J by 1 base, leaving 18 bases between them. In germline, CDR1 is PRHDT, CDR2 FYEKMQ (reference sequence). This CDR3 is 18 amino acids long. CDR3 loop: CASSLGLRDWGSNTEAFF. The CDR3 region has the DNA TGTGCCAGCAGCTTAGGGTTAAGGGATTGGGGTTCGAACACTGAAGCTTTCTTT.